This T cell receptor (beta chain) was profiled in a study of CD8 T cells in Susac syndrome. Negative isolation was used for CD8+ and CD4+ T cells, and FACS enrichment was applied to TEMRA cells. The authors reverse transcribed 0.5 to 1 ug RNA with random hexamers. An immunoSEQ multiplex PCR amplified TCR beta CDR3 over 54 Vbeta and 13 Jbeta. TCRdb re-derived calls from the immunoSEQ multiplex PCR reads in MiXCR, one entry per CDR3 protein. The sample has 250,000 to 350,000 distinct CDR3 sequences; around 90% are singletons. Losses at the gene ends were 6 bases for V and 8 bases for J; bases not matched to a gene: 12. The V gene's germline CDR1 is SNHLY and CDR2 FYNNEI. CDR3 length equals 15 residues.

This rearrangement joins TRBV2 to TRBJ2-1; the match to TRBD2 covers 8 bases. The sequence was collected from a human donor with multiple sclerosis. Sequencing was performed on CD4+ T cells from PBMCs. CDR3 nucleotides: TGTGCCAGCAGGGGGGGACTAGGGGCCGCGGATGAGCAGTTCTTC. Translating it yields CASRGGLGAADEQFF.